This is a list of T cell receptor beta chains from one sample in a study of Ad26.COV2.S vaccination and SARS-CoV-2 variants. Using immunoSEQ multiplex PCR, the repertoire was profiled, and TCRdb retains in-frame clones only, with some absent. Altogether around 300,000 clones are present, less than 90% being singletons, with the ten largest covering over 8.5%. The input for sequencing was peripheral blood, taken in a trial of Ad26.COV2.S vaccine versus placebo. The receptor set was obtained from a person aged 18-60 years who received the Ad26.COV2.S COVID-19 vaccine or a placebo. The CDR3 runs from the conserved cysteine through the conserved F or W. The D gene is left open where the match is weak. Clone size, where shown, is once, few, many, or a class for clones that have expanded.

v_gene: TRBV27; d_gene: NA; abundance: NA; j_gene: TRBJ1-6; CDR3nt: TGTGCCAGCAGGACGATAGGAGTTAGTAACGCACCCCTCCACTTT; CDR3aa: CASRTIGVSNAPLHF
v_gene: TRBV28; d_gene: NA; abundance: NA; j_gene: TRBJ1-1; CDR3nt: TGTGCCAGCACCTATCGGGTTCGGACTGAAGCTTTCTTT; CDR3aa: CASTYRVRTEAFF
v_gene: TRBV28; d_gene: NA; abundance: NA; j_gene: TRBJ2-2; CDR3nt: TGTGCCAGCATTTCCACAGGTCCCGGGGAGCTGTTTTTT; CDR3aa: CASISTGPGELFF
v_gene: TRBV6-5; d_gene: TRBD2; abundance: NA; j_gene: TRBJ2-7; CDR3nt: TGTGCCACCTTGGGGGGGACGTCAACCTACGAGCAGTACTTC; CDR3aa: CATLGGTSTYEQYF
v_gene: TRBV5-1; d_gene: TRBD1; abundance: NA; j_gene: TRBJ1-1; CDR3nt: TGCGCCAGCAGCTTGGTTGGTAGGACAGGGGATGAAGCTTTCTTT; CDR3aa: CASSLVGRTGDEAFF
v_gene: TRBV5-4; d_gene: NA; abundance: few; j_gene: TRBJ2-5; CDR3nt: TGTGCCAGCAGCTTTTGGGGCCGGGAGACCCAGTACTTC; CDR3aa: CASSFWGRETQYF
v_gene: TRBV10-3; d_gene: NA; abundance: NA; j_gene: TRBJ2-1; CDR3nt: TGTGCCATGAGGGGGGGGATCTACAATGAGCAGTTCTTC; CDR3aa: CAMRGGIYNEQFF
v_gene: TRBV18; d_gene: NA; abundance: few; j_gene: TRBJ1-5; CDR3nt: TGTGCCAGCTCACAGGAATATAGCAATCAGCCCCAGCATTTT; CDR3aa: CASSQEYSNQPQHF
v_gene: TRBV14; d_gene: NA; abundance: NA; j_gene: TRBJ2-6; CDR3nt: TGTGCCAGCAGCCAAGACCCGCGGCGCAACTCTGGGGCCAACGTCCTGACTTTC; CDR3aa: CASSQDPRRNSGANVLTF
v_gene: TRBV5-4; d_gene: NA; abundance: NA; j_gene: TRBJ2-3; CDR3nt: TGTGCCAGCAGCTTGCCCGGTTCTAGAGATACGCAGTATTTT; CDR3aa: CASSLPGSRDTQYF
v_gene: TRBV4-3; d_gene: NA; abundance: NA; j_gene: TRBJ2-7; CDR3nt: TGCGCCAGCAGCCAAGAAGTATTGGGTCACACCTACGAGCAGTACTTC; CDR3aa: CASSQEVLGHTYEQYF
v_gene: TRBV29-1; d_gene: NA; abundance: NA; j_gene: TRBJ1-2; CDR3nt: TGCAGCGTTGTGAGGTTTGGGGGGGCCGCGACTCATGGCTACACCTTC; CDR3aa: CSVVRFGGAATHGYTF
v_gene: TRBV11-2; d_gene: TRBD2; abundance: NA; j_gene: TRBJ2-2; CDR3nt: TGTGCCAGCAGCCGGGGGGGCCTGCGGACCGGGGAGCTGTTTTTT; CDR3aa: CASSRGGLRTGELFF
v_gene: TRBV6-6; d_gene: NA; abundance: NA; j_gene: TRBJ2-3; CDR3nt: TGTGCCAGCACCTACGGAGGAGCTCAGGGTACGCAGTATTTT; CDR3aa: CASTYGGAQGTQYF
v_gene: TRBV27; d_gene: NA; abundance: NA; j_gene: TRBJ1-1; CDR3nt: TGTGCCAGCAGTTTCGCCGGGGATTCGAATGAAGCTTTCTTT; CDR3aa: CASSFAGDSNEAFF
v_gene: TRBV5-6; d_gene: TRBD1; abundance: NA; j_gene: TRBJ1-1; CDR3nt: TGTGCCAGCAGCCTCGGGACAGGGCAGTTGAACACTGAAGCTTTCTTT; CDR3aa: CASSLGTGQLNTEAFF
v_gene: TRBV10-1; d_gene: NA; abundance: NA; j_gene: TRBJ2-5; CDR3nt: TGCGCCAGCAGTGTTTCAGCGGCCCAACGGAGAGAGACCCAGTACTTC; CDR3aa: CASSVSAAQRRETQYF
v_gene: TRBV2; d_gene: NA; abundance: NA; j_gene: TRBJ2-6; CDR3nt: TGTGCCAGCATCAAATGGGCGGAGCATTATGTTTCACTTTTC; CDR3aa: CASIKWAEHYVSLF
v_gene: TRBV20-1; d_gene: NA; abundance: NA; j_gene: TRBJ2-1; CDR3nt: TGCAGTGCAAGTACGAACAATGAGCAGTTCTTC; CDR3aa: CSASTNNEQFF
v_gene: TRBV5-4; d_gene: TRBD2; abundance: NA; j_gene: TRBJ2-5; CDR3nt: TGTGCCAGCAGCTTTAGCGGGAGGGGAGCAGAGACCCAGTACTTC; CDR3aa: CASSFSGRGAETQYF
v_gene: TRBV7-8; d_gene: NA; abundance: once; j_gene: TRBJ2-7; CDR3nt: TGTGCCAGCAGCTCCCCGTTGGGGTCTCCCTACGAGCAGTACTTC; CDR3aa: CASSSPLGSPYEQYF
v_gene: TRBV6-1; d_gene: TRBD1; abundance: NA; j_gene: TRBJ1-4; CDR3nt: TGTGCCAGCAGTGGTACCCCGGGACAGGGTACTGAAAAACTGTTTTTT; CDR3aa: CASSGTPGQGTEKLFF
v_gene: TRBV24-1; d_gene: NA; abundance: NA; j_gene: TRBJ1-5; CDR3nt: TGTGCCACCAGTGATTCCAATCAGCCCCAGCATTTT; CDR3aa: CATSDSNQPQHF
v_gene: TRBV30; d_gene: NA; abundance: NA; j_gene: TRBJ2-7; CDR3nt: TGTGCCTGGACCAGGGGGGGTCAATCCTACGAGCAGTACTTC; CDR3aa: CAWTRGGQSYEQYF
v_gene: TRBV19; d_gene: TRBD1; abundance: NA; j_gene: TRBJ1-1; CDR3nt: TGTGCCAGTAGCATTGGGACAGTTCCTGAAGCTTTCTTT; CDR3aa: CASSIGTVPEAFF
v_gene: TRBV28; d_gene: TRBD2; abundance: NA; j_gene: TRBJ2-5; CDR3nt: TGTGCCAGCAGTCGGGAGGTCGTTTTAGAGACCCAGTACTTC; CDR3aa: CASSREVVLETQYF
v_gene: TRBV30; d_gene: NA; abundance: NA; j_gene: TRBJ2-1; CDR3nt: TGTGCCTGGAGTGTCCTCGGCTCCTACAATGAGCAGTTCTTC; CDR3aa: CAWSVLGSYNEQFF
v_gene: TRBV7-2; d_gene: NA; abundance: NA; j_gene: TRBJ1-1; CDR3nt: TGTGCCAGCAGCTTAGGGTGGAGGTATGAAGCTTTCTTT; CDR3aa: CASSLGWRYEAFF
v_gene: TRBV9; d_gene: NA; abundance: NA; j_gene: TRBJ1-2; CDR3nt: TGTGCCAGCAGCGACAGGGCTAACTATGGCTACACCTTC; CDR3aa: CASSDRANYGYTF
v_gene: TRBV5-1; d_gene: TRBD1; abundance: NA; j_gene: TRBJ1-4; CDR3nt: TGCGCCAGCAGCCCCGGACAGGGAACGGGTAATGAAAAACTGTTTTTT; CDR3aa: CASSPGQGTGNEKLFF
v_gene: TRBV7-2; d_gene: NA; abundance: once; j_gene: TRBJ2-7; CDR3nt: TGTGCCAGCAGCTCCGCGTTGCCGGGGCGCGCCTACGAGCAGTACTTC; CDR3aa: CASSSALPGRAYEQYF
v_gene: TRBV20-1; d_gene: NA; abundance: NA; j_gene: TRBJ2-1; CDR3nt: TGCAGTGCTAGTTCCTCGGCGCCCAGCTCCTACAATGAGCAGTTCTTC; CDR3aa: CSASSSAPSSYNEQFF
v_gene: TRBV3-1/TRBV3-2; d_gene: NA; abundance: NA; j_gene: TRBJ2-2; CDR3nt: TGTGCCAGCGGGAACAATCCGAACACCGGGGAGCTGTTTTTT; CDR3aa: CASGNNPNTGELFF
v_gene: TRBV11-3; d_gene: NA; abundance: NA; j_gene: TRBJ2-7; CDR3nt: TGTGCCAGCAGTCCCCGCGGGGGCCCTTCCTACGAGCAGTACTTC; CDR3aa: CASSPRGGPSYEQYF
v_gene: TRBV27; d_gene: TRBD2; abundance: NA; j_gene: TRBJ2-7; CDR3nt: TGTGCCAGCAGTTTACGGCTAGCGGGAGGAAGGGTCCCCTACGAGCAGTACTTC; CDR3aa: CASSLRLAGGRVPYEQYF
v_gene: TRBV10-3; d_gene: NA; abundance: NA; j_gene: TRBJ1-1; CDR3nt: TGTGCCACGAAGGGCGGAAATGATGCTGAAGCTTTCTTT; CDR3aa: CATKGGNDAEAFF
v_gene: TRBV27; d_gene: TRBD2; abundance: NA; j_gene: TRBJ2-7; CDR3nt: TGTGCCAGCAGTCAAACCCCGGGACTAGCGGGGATCTACGAGCAGTACTTC; CDR3aa: CASSQTPGLAGIYEQYF
v_gene: TRBV7-9; d_gene: NA; abundance: NA; j_gene: TRBJ1-2; CDR3nt: TGTGCCAGCAGCTTAGAGGGGGTTGGCAGGGCCTACTATGGCTACACCTTC; CDR3aa: CASSLEGVGRAYYGYTF
v_gene: TRBV3-1/TRBV3-2; d_gene: NA; abundance: NA; j_gene: TRBJ1-1; CDR3nt: TGTGCCAGCAGCCAAGAATGGGGCGAAGCTTTCTTT; CDR3aa: CASSQEWGEAFF
v_gene: TRBV30; d_gene: TRBD2; abundance: once; j_gene: TRBJ2-1; CDR3nt: TGTGCCTGGAGCTACGGGACTAGCGGGAACTACAATGAGCAGTTCTTC; CDR3aa: CAWSYGTSGNYNEQFF